The rows below give T cell receptor beta chains drawn from one sample of a study of control samples from healthy donors and cancer patients. Using immunoSEQ multiplex PCR, the repertoire was profiled, and TCRdb retains in-frame clones only, with some absent. The table lists 40,000 to 50,000 clones, over 65% of them singletons. Sequencing was done on a sample of formalin-fixed, paraffin-embedded tissue. The receptors here all came from a male donor with melanoma. CDR3s include the opening cysteine and the closing phenylalanine or tryptophan.

j_call cdr3_length v_call cdr3_aa
TRBJ2-7 16 TRBV6-2/TRBV6-3 CASSYSHASIGRSQYF
TRBJ1-1 11 TRBV20-1 CSATRNTEAFF
TRBJ2-3 17 TRBV5-5 CASSSSGRALGTDTQYF
TRBJ2-7 16 TRBV28 CASSFPVGRGYYEQYF
TRBJ1-1 12 TRBV24-1 CATSDFKGKAFF
TRBJ1-1 10 TRBV10-3 CAIKGREAFF
TRBJ2-7 12 TRBV6-6 CASSSPQYEQYF
TRBJ1-2 12 TRBV12-3/TRBV12-4 CASSWGPRGYTF
TRBJ2-1 15 TRBV10-3 CAISESSGRANEQFF
TRBJ2-1 13 TRBV21-1 CASSKALHNEQFF
TRBJ1-4 12 TRBV10-2 CASSPRGEKLFF
TRBJ1-2 15 TRBV15 CATSREWQGVVGYTF
TRBJ2-7 13 TRBV2 CASKDRERREQYF
TRBJ1-2 14 TRBV9 CASSVTGDGYGYTF
TRBJ1-1 14 TRBV28 CATLGGAMNTEAFF
TRBJ2-3 15 TRBV14 CASSRLAGGTDTQYF
TRBJ2-5 13 TRBV30 CAWSVLAGTHQYF
TRBJ2-1 14 TRBV19 CASSYLEREGEQFF
TRBJ2-1 17 TRBV6-1 CASSGPTVTLVDNEQFF
TRBJ2-7 16 TRBV27 CASSSLLRSGAYEQYF
TRBJ1-3 11 TRBV19 CASTRGNTIYF